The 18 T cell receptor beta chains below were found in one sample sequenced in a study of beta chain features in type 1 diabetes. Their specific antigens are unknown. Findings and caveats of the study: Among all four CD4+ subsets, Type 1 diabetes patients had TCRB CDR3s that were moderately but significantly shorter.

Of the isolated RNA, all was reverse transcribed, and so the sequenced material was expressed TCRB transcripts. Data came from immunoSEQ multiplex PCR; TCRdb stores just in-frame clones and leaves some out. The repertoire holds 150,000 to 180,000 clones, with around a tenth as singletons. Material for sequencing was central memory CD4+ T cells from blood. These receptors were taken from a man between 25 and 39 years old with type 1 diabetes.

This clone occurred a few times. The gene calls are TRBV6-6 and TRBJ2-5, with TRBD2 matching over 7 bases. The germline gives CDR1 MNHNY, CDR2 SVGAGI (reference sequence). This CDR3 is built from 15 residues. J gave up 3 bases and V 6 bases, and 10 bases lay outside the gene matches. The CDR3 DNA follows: TGTGCCAGCAGACAGCGGGACTCGAAGGAAGAGACCCAGTACTTC. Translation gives CASRQRDSKEETQYF.

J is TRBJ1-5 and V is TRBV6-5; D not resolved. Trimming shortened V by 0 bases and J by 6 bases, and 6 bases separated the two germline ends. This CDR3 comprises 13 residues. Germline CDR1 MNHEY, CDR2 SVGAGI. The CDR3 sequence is CASSYSYSQPQHF. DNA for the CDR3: TGTGCCAGCAGTTACTCGTACTCTCAGCCCCAGCATTTT.

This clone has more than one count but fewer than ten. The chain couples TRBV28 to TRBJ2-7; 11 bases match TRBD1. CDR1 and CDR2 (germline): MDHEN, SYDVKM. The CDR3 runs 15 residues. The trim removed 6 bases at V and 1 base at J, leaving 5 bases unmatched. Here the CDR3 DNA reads TGTGCCAGCAGGGGGACAGGGGGGATTTCCTACGAGCAGTACTTC. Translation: CASRGTGGISYEQYF.

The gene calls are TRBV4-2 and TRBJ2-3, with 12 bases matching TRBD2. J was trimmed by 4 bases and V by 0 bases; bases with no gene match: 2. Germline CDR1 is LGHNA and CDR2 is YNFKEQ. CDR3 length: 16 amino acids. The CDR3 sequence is CASSQDPSGRADTQYF. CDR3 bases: TGTGCCAGCAGCCAAGATCCTAGCGGGAGGGCAGATACGCAGTATTTT.

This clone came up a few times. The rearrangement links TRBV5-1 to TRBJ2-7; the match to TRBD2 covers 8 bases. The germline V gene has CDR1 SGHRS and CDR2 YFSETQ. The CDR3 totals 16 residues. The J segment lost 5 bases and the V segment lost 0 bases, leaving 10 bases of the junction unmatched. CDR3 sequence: CASSLVGSGKADEQYF. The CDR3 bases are TGCGCCAGCAGCTTGGTAGGTAGCGGGAAGGCGGACGAGCAGTACTTC.

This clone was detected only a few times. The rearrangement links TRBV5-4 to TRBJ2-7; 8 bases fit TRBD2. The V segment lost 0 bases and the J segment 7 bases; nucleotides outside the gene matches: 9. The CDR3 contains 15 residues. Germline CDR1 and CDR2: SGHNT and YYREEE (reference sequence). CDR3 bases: TGTGCCAGCAGCTTGGCGGCTAGCGGGTCGGTAGAGCAGTACTTC. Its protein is CASSLAASGSVEQYF. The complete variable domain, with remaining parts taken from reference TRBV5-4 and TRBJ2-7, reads ETGVTQSPTHLIKTRGQQVTLRCSSQSGHNTVSWYQQALGQGPQFIFQYYREEENGRGNFPPRFSGLQFPNYSSELNVNALELDDSALYLCASSLAASGSVEQYFGPGTRLTVT.

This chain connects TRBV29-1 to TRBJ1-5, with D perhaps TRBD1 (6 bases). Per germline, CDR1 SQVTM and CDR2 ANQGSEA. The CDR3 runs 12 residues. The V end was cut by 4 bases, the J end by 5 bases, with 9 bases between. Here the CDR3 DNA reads TGCAGCGTTGGACAGGTTGATCAGCCCCAGCATTTT. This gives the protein CSVGQVDQPQHF.

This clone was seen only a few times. The CDR3 region has the DNA TGTGCCAGCAGCCCCGGATCCGGACAGGGTCTGGACGAGCAGTACTTC. Protein: CASSPGSGQGLDEQYF. The rearrangement joins TRBV4-2 to TRBJ2-7, with TRBD1 identical over 8 bases. Germline V gene lookup returns CDR1 LGHNA and CDR2 YNFKEQ. The J segment lost 5 bases and the V segment lost 4 bases, leaving 13 bases of the junction unmatched. The CDR3 contains 16 residues.

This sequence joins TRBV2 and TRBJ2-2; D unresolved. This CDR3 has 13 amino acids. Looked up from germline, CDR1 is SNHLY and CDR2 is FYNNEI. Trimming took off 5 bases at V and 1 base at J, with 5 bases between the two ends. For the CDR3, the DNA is TGTGCCAGCAGTCAACAGAACACCGGGGAGCTGTTTTTT. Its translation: CASSQQNTGELFF.

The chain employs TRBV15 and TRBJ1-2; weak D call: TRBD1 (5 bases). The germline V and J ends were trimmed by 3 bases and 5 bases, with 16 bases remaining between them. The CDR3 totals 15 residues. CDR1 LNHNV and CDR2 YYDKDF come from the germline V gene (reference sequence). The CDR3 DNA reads TGTGCCACCAGCAGTGGTATGGGGCAGGGTTATGGCTACACCTTC. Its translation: CATSSGMGQGYGYTF.

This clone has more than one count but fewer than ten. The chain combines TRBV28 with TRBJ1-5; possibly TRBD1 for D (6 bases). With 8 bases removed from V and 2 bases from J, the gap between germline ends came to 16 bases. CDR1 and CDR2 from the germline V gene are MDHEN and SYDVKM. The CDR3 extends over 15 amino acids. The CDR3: CASGTNRAGNQPQHF. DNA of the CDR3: TGTGCCAGCGGAACCAACAGGGCCGGCAATCAGCCCCAGCATTTT. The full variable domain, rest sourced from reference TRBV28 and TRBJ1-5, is DVKVTQSSRYLVKRTGEKVFLECVQDMDHENMFWYRQDPGLGLRLIYFSYDVKMKEKGDIPEGYSVSREKKERFSLILESASTNQTSMYLCASGTNRAGNQPQHFGDGTRLSIL.

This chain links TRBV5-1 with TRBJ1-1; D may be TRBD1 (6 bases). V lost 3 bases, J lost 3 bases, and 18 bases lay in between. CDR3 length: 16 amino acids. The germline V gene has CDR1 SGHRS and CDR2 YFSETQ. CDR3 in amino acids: CASSSDSGSSDTEAFF. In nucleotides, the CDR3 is TGCGCCAGCAGCTCGGACAGTGGGTCATCTGACACTGAAGCTTTCTTT.

The CDR3 DNA follows: TGTGCCTGGAGTGTAGCGGACAGGGAGAAAGCTTTCTTT. This translates into CAWSVADREKAFF. This chain joins TRBV30 and TRBJ1-1; TRBD1 matches 8 bases. Germline V gives CDR1 GTSNPN, CDR2 SVGIG (reference sequence). The V gene end was trimmed by 0 bases and the J gene end by 9 bases; junction bases not matched to a gene: 6. The CDR3 loop spans 13 amino acids.

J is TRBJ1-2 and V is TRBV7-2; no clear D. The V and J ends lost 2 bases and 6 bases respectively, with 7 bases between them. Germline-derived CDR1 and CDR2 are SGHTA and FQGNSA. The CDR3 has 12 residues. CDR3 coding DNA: TGTGCCAGCAGCTTACAAGTAGATGGCTACACCTTC. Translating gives CASSLQVDGYTF.

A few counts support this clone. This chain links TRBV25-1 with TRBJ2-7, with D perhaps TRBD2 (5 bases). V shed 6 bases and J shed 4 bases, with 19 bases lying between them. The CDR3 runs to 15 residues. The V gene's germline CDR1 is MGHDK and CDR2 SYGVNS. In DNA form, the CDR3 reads TGTGCCAGCAGCCCCCCTCTAGCAAGCGATTACGAGCAGTACTTC. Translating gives CASSPPLASDYEQYF.

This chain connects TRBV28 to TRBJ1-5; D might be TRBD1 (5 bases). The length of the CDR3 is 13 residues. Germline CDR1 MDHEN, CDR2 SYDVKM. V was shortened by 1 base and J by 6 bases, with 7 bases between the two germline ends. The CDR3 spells CASSLSGGQPQHF. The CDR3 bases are TGTGCCAGCAGTTTATCCGGGGGTCAGCCCCAGCATTTT.

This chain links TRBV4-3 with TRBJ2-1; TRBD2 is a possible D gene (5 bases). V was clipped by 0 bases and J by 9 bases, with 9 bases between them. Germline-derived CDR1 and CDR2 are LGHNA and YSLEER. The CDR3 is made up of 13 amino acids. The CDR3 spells CASSQERGLEQFF. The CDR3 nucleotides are TGCGCCAGCAGCCAAGAGAGAGGGCTTGAGCAGTTCTTC.

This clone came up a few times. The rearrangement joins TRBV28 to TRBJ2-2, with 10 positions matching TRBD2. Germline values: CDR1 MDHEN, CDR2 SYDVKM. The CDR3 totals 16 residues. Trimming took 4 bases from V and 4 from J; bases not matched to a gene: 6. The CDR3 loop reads CASSSWTSGTTGELFF. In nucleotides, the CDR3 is TGTGCCAGCAGTTCCTGGACTAGCGGAACCACCGGGGAGCTGTTTTTT.